This T cell receptor (beta chain) was sequenced in a study of blood T cells in healthy people across ages. This clonotype was found a few times. The antigen remains undetermined. Primed by a sample-barcoded 5' primer and a J-beta primer mix, a second PCR proceeded for about 6 to 12 cycles. TCRdb re-analysed the 5' RACE reads in MiXCR, keeping a single row per CDR3 protein. The sample yields roughly 1 million distinct CDR3 sequences, approximately 25% seen once. CDR3 length equals 14 residues. V shed 1 base and J shed 0 bases, with 6 bases lying between them. Germline CDR1 reads LGHDT; CDR2 reads YNNKEL (reference sequence). Findings and limits, study-wide: There were more naive CD4+ cells and higher diversity in long-lived donors than in aged donors.

PBMCs were isolated at a quantity of at least 7 million per sample. Samples each yielded at least 5.5 micrograms of total RNA. These sequences were also reported in another study, on T cells of mothers and their children.

Sequencing was done on a sample of blood. The gene calls are TRBV3-1 and TRBJ2-5; D ambiguous. The TCR was taken from a girl aged 2 to 10 in good health. The CDR3 nucleotides read TGTGCCAGCAGCCAAGCCAGGTACCAAGAGACCCAGTACTTC. Protein sequence: CASSQARYQETQYF.